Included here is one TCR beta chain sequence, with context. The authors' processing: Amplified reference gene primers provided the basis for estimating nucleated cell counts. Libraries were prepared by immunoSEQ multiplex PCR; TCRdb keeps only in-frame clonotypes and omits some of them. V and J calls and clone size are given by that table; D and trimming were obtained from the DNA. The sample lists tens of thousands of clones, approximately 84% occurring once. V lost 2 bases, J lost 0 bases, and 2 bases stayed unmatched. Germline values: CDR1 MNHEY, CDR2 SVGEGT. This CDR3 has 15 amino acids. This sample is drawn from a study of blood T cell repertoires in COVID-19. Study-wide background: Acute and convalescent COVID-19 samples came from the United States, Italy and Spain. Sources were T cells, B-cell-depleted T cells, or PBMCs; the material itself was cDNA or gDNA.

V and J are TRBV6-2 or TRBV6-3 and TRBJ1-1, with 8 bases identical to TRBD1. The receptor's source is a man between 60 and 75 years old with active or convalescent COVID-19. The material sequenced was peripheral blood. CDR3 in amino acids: CASSYPTGVNTEAFF. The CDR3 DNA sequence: TGTGCCAGCAGTTACCCGACAGGGGTGAACACTGAAGCTTTCTTT.